This record looks at one T cell receptor beta chain sequence and its context. Its matching antigen is unknown. This entry comes from a study of cytomegalovirus exposure and HLA in healthy donors. Study conclusions and caveats: Indistinguishability led to the exclusion of some V segments, TRBV6-2 and TRBV6-3 included. Presence/absence comparisons presumed near-even sequencing depth among donors. V- and J-gene trimming of TCR beta was linked (in a later analysis) to a missense DCLRE1C variant. A prior analysis recorded that most TCR beta V segments were productive about 90% or about 30% of the time.

The study ran its PCR with 60 Vbeta and 13 Jbeta primers. Repertoires were generated with immunoSEQ multiplex PCR, while TCRdb's copy carries only in-frame clones and drops some. The sample has approximately 190,000 clones, 65% to 85% seen once. With 5 bases clipped from V and 4 bases from J, the junction kept 15 bases outside the gene matches. Germline CDR1 SGHTA, CDR2 FQGNSA. CDR3 length: 19 residues. The sequencing sample was made of PBMCs. The J gene is TRBJ2-2, the V gene TRBV7-2; 11 bases match TRBD1. The receptor was isolated from a man aged 45-60 years in good health and CMV-seronegative. The CDR3 reads CASSRRTGGVGSGTGELFF. The CDR3 DNA reads TGTGCCAGCAGCCGTCGGACAGGGGGCGTGGGTTCGGGCACCGGGGAGCTGTTTTTT.